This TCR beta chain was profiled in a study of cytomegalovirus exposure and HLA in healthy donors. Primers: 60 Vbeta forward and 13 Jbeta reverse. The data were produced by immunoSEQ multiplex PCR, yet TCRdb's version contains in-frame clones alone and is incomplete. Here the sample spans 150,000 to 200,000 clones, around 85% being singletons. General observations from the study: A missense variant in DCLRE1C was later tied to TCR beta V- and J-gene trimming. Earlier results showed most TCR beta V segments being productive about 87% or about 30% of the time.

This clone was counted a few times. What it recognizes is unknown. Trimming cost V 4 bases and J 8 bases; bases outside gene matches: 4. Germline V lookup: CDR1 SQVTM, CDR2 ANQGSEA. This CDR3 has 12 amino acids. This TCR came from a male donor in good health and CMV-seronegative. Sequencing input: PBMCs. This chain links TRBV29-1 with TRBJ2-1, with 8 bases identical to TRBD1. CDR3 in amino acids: CSVARQGYEQFF. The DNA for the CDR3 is TGCAGCGTTGCCCGACAGGGGTATGAGCAGTTCTTC.